The present TCR beta chain was sequenced within a study of shared clonotypes between healthy human individuals. CD45RO-negative, CCR7-selected cells formed the naive CD8 fraction, which excluded terminally differentiated effector memory CD45RA+ cells. Concerning this clone itself: The target antigen is unknown.

From germline, CDR1 is MDHEN and CDR2 SYDVKM. There are 17 residues in the CDR3. V was cut by 3 bases and J by 6 bases, with 22 bases left in between. Methods used by the authors: Filtering differed, since immunoSEQ gave only junction sequences and no quality scores. The method was immunoSEQ multiplex PCR; TCRdb's version includes in-frame clones alone and lacks a portion of them. V and J calls and clone size are given by that table; D and trimming were obtained from the DNA. Of roughly 2.1 million clones listed, just over 90% were seen once; the top ten hold about 1.8%. Broader study findings: Some naive CD4 clonotypes, 4.5% to 5.5%, turned up in common across a handful of donors.

The chain carries TRBV28 and TRBJ2-3, with D unresolved. The receptor was derived from a man aged 18 to 35 in good health. Some clones in this sample may be carry-over from other donors' samples. The sequencing sample was made of naive CD8+ T cells from PBMCs. The CDR3 is CASSLGSIGPPFDTQYF. In DNA form, the CDR3 reads TGTGCCAGCAGTTTGGGATCTATAGGACCCCCATTTGATACGCAGTATTTT.